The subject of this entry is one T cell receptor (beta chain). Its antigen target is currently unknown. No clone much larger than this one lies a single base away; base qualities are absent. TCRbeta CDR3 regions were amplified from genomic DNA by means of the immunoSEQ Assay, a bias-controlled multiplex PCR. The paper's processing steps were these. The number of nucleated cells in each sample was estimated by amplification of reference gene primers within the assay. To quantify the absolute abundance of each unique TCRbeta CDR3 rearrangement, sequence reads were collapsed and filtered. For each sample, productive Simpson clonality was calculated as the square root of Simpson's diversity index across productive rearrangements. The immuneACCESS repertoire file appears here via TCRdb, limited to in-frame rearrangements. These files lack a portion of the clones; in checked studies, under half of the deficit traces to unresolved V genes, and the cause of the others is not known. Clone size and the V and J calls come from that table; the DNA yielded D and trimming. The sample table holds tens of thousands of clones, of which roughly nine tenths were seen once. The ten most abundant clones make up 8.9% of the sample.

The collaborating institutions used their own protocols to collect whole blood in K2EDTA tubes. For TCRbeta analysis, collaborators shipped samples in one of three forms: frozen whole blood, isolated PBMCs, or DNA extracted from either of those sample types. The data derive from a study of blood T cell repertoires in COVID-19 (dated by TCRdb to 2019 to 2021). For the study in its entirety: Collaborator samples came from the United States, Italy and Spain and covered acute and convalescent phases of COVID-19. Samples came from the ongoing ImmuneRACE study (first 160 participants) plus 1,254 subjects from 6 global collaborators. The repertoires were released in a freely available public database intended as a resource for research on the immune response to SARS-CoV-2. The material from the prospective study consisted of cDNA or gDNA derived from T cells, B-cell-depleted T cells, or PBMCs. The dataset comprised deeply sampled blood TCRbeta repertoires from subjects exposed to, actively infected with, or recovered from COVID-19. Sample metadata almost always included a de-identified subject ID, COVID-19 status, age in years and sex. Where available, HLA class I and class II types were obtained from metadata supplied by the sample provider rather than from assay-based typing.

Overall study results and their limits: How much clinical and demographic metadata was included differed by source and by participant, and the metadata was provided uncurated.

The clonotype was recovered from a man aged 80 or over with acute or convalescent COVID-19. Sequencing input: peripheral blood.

The CDR3: CASSATGFRSYNEQFF. The sequence in DNA is TGTGCCAGCAGCGCGACGGGATTTCGCTCCTACAATGAGCAGTTCTTC. Here the chain combines TRBV5-5 and TRBJ2-1; matching of 5 bases hints at TRBD2 as the D gene. Sequences SGHKS (CDR1) and YYEKEE (CDR2) are obtained from the germline V gene (reference sequence). A distance of 14 bases separates the germline ends of V and J, which lose 4 bases and 0 bases respectively. The CDR3 runs 16 residues from the cysteine to the phenylalanine. The retained sequence is limited to the CDR3, 48 bases, with the frame set at the first base.